This note documents a single TCR beta chain sequence. TCRdb keeps only in-frame clones here, not all; method: immunoSEQ multiplex PCR. The sample holds 25,000 to 35,000 clones, just under 95% seen once. The source of the sample is a study of T cell clones after liver transplantation. Sequenced here: CD8+ T cells from blood, sampled 12 months after liver transplant. The source is a human patient who received a liver transplant. Some T cells may possibly be graft donor cells.

CDR3 amino acids: CASSATGGVADTQYF. DNA for the CDR3: TGTGCCAGCAGCGCAACAGGGGGCGTCGCAGATACGCAGTATTTT. The V gene is TRBV7-9, the J gene TRBJ2-3, with TRBD1 matching 9 bases. Trimming took 5 bases from V and 4 from J; bases not matched to a gene: 7. The CDR3 loop spans 15 amino acids. Germline V gives CDR1 SEHNR, CDR2 FQNEAQ (reference sequence).